This is a list of T cell receptor beta chains from one sample in a study of cytomegalovirus exposure and HLA in healthy donors. The assay was immunoSEQ multiplex PCR, and TCRdb's table has in-frame clones only and misses some. The sample yields 85,000 to 100,000 clones, around 86% seen once. The material sequenced was PBMCs. The source is a female donor in good health and CMV-seropositive. Both conserved end residues are part of each CDR3. A D gene is named only where the DNA matches it firmly. A row's size may be missing; if present it is once, few, many or a size class.

clone_size,v_call,d_call,j_call,cdr3_aa,cdr3_nt
once,TRBV27,.,TRBJ2-5,CASSLTQRRGTQYF,TGTGCCAGCAGTTTAACGCAGCGGAGGGGGACCCAGTACTTC
.,TRBV30,TRBD1,TRBJ1-2,CAWTGTDYGYTF,TGTGCCTGGACGGGGACAGACTATGGCTACACCTTC
.,TRBV4-1,TRBD1,TRBJ2-5,CASSPTGGFGETQYF,TGCGCCAGCAGCCCGACAGGGGGCTTTGGGGAGACCCAGTACTTC
few,TRBV13,TRBD1,TRBJ1-6,CASSEGQVRSPLHF,TGTGCCAGCAGCGAGGGACAGGTACGTTCACCCCTCCACTTT
.,TRBV4-2,TRBD1,TRBJ1-2,CASSQDAGTGFSGNYGYTF,TGTGCCAGCAGCCAAGATGCCGGGACAGGCTTTAGTGGTAACTATGGCTACACCTTC
.,TRBV19,TRBD1,TRBJ1-1,CASTQGQLNTEAFF,TGTGCCAGTACCCAGGGACAGCTGAACACTGAAGCTTTCTTT
.,TRBV28,TRBD2,TRBJ2-1,CASSPGLVGNEQFF,TGTGCCAGCAGCCCGGGACTAGTAGGCAATGAGCAGTTCTTC
.,TRBV11-3,TRBD1,TRBJ2-3,CASSTGTGATDTQYF,TGTGCCAGCAGCACCGGGACAGGGGCCACAGATACGCAGTATTTT
.,TRBV14,TRBD1,TRBJ2-5,CASSQHRGRQETQYF,TGTGCCAGCAGCCAGCATAGGGGGCGGCAAGAGACCCAGTACTTC
.,TRBV7-3,.,TRBJ2-7,CASSANGQSNEQYF,TGTGCCAGCAGCGCAAATGGGCAGTCAAACGAGCAGTACTTC
.,TRBV7-9,.,TRBJ2-1,CASSQGQYNEQFF,TGTGCCAGCAGCCAGGGACAATACAATGAGCAGTTCTTC
few,TRBV6-6,.,TRBJ1-4,CASSSTGQFEKLFF,TGTGCCAGCAGTTCAACAGGACAATTCGAAAAACTGTTTTTT
.,TRBV5-1,TRBD1,TRBJ2-6,CASSLAGRTGGFSGANVLTF,TGCGCCAGCAGCTTGGCAGGGAGGACAGGGGGCTTCTCTGGGGCCAACGTCCTGACTTTC
.,TRBV6-7,TRBD1,TRBJ2-7,CASSYSNRGRSEQYF,TGTGCCAGCAGTTACTCGAACAGGGGGCGAAGCGAGCAGTACTTC